Each of the 29 T cell receptor beta chains below was sequenced from the same sample in a study of vaccination effects on CD4 cells after COVID-19. The antigens of these receptors remain unknown. Profiling relied on immunoSEQ multiplex PCR, and the TCRdb table lists in-frame clones only, not all of them. This sample has about 15,000 clones, with over 60% found just once. Within the ViraFEST assay, antigen-specific CD4+ T cells underwent expansion with viral peptide pools prior to sequencing. Once cultured for about 9 days, the cells underwent separation to obtain CD4+ T cells. SARS-CoV-2 infection was confirmed by PCR in the person between March and December 2020. Of the BNT162b2 and mRNA-1273 vaccines, participants received two doses of one or the other. The sequencing here drew on CD4+ T cells from PBMCs cultured with SARS-CoV-2 spike peptides, taken after COVID-19 vaccination. These receptors all stem from a human donor who had a prior SARS-CoV-2 infection.

The rearrangement links TRBV5-1 to TRBJ2-3; possible D gene TRBD1, 6 bases. Trimming stripped 5 bases from V and 2 bases from J, with 18 bases between. The CDR3 length is 16 residues. CDR1 and CDR2 from the germline V gene are SGHRS and YFSETQ. As DNA, the CDR3 is TGCGCCAGCAGACACGACACAGGGACCCTCACAGATACGCAGTATTTT. Translated, it gives CASRHDTGTLTDTQYF. Based on the CDR3 plus reference TRBV5-1 and TRBJ2-3, the full variable domain is KAGVTQTPRYLIKTRGQQVTLSCSPISGHRSVSWYQQTPGQGLQFLFEYFSETQRNKGNFPGRFSGRQFSNSRSEMNVSTLELGDSALYLCASRHDTGTLTDTQYFGPGTRLTVL.

The genes are TRBV3-1 (or the pseudogene TRBV3-2) and TRBJ1-5; the D is unclear. Germline lookup yields CDR1 LGHDT and CDR2 YNNKEL (reference sequence). Trimming pared 4 bases from V and 10 bases from J, leaving 11 bases between. This CDR3 is built from 12 residues. The CDR3 here is CASSPLEGPQHF. DNA for the CDR3: TGTGCCAGCAGCCCCTTGGAGGGCCCCCAGCATTTT.

The gene calls are TRBV4-2 and TRBJ1-6, with TRBD1 matching over 7 bases. CDR1 and CDR2 from the germline V gene are LGHNA and YNFKEQ. The V and J ends lost 1 base and 10 bases, in that order; junction bases with no gene match: 13. CDR3 length equals 17 residues. The CDR3 loop is CASSQVPLAGGSSPLHF. The CDR3 coding sequence is TGTGCCAGCAGCCAAGTCCCTCTGGCAGGGGGTTCGTCACCCCTCCACTTT.

V is TRBV4-3 and J is TRBJ2-3; 10 nucleotides line up with TRBD2. In germline, CDR1 is LGHNA, CDR2 YSLEER. V dropped 4 bases and J dropped 9; count of bases not matched to a gene: 13. CDR3 length: 16 residues. CDR3 in DNA: TGCGCCAGCAGCCGAGCTCCCGGGACTAGCGTCCCAACGCAGTATTTT. This sequence encodes CASSRAPGTSVPTQYF.

The chain carries TRBV6-1 and TRBJ1-2; weak D call: TRBD1 (6 bases). Germline-derived CDR1 and CDR2 are MNHNS and SASEGT. Trimming removed 3 bases at V and 7 bases at J, with 15 bases between. The CDR3 runs to 14 residues. In nucleotides, the CDR3 is TGTGCCAGCAGTGATCCTAGGGGGTTGGGTGGCTACACCTTC. Translating gives CASSDPRGLGGYTF.

The V call is TRBV7-9, the J call TRBJ2-1, with 7 bases lining up with TRBD2. Germline CDR1 SEHNR, CDR2 FQNEAQ (reference sequence). This CDR3 spans 15 amino acids. The J segment lost 6 bases and the V segment lost 5 bases, leaving 10 bases of the junction unmatched. CDR3 protein: CASSPGTNLRNEQFF. The CDR3 DNA reads as TGTGCCAGCAGCCCCGGGACTAATCTCCGCAATGAGCAGTTCTTC.

J is TRBJ2-1 and V is TRBV15; D is ambiguous. From germline, CDR1 is LNHNV and CDR2 YYDKDF (reference sequence). The CDR3 spans 13 residues. The ends were cut back, 8 bases at V and 6 bases at J, with 14 bases in the middle. CDR3 loop: CATSRVVGNEQFF. The CDR3 nucleotides read TGTGCCACCTCGAGAGTAGTAGGCAATGAGCAGTTCTTC.

This rearrangement joins TRBV7-9 to TRBJ1-1; D may be TRBD1 (5 bases). Germline V CDR1 and CDR2: SEHNR, FQNEAQ (reference sequence). V lost 5 bases to trimming and J lost 8 bases, with 18 bases between them. The CDR3 has 14 amino acids. DNA of the CDR3: TGTGCCAGCAGCCCCTGGGCCAGGGAAAGGGAAGCTTTCTTT. Encoded protein: CASSPWAREREAFF.

V usage is TRBV18 and J usage is TRBJ1-2, with 8 positions matching TRBD1. The germline CDR1 and CDR2 sequences are KGHSH and LQKENI. The ends lost 3 bases at V and 4 bases at J; junction bases unmatched: 4. The CDR3 is 14 amino acids. The CDR3 spells CASSPGQGVYGYTF. CDR3 DNA sequence: TGTGCCAGCTCACCTGGACAGGGAGTCTATGGCTACACCTTC. Looking up the rest from reference TRBV18 and TRBJ1-2 gives the full variable domain: NAGVMQNPRHLVRRRGQEARLRCSPMKGHSHVYWYRQLPEEGLKFMVYLQKENIIDESGMPKERFSAEFPKEGPSILRIQQVVRGDSAAYFCASSPGQGVYGYTFGSGTRLTVV.

This clone was detected only a few times. The chain links TRBV6-4 to TRBJ1-5; D is unclear. The CDR3 has 14 amino acids. CDR1 is MRHNA, CDR2 SNTAGT, per germline. V lost 4 bases, J lost 2 bases, and 9 bases lay in between. CDR3 nucleotide sequence: TGTGCCAGCAGTGTTGAAGGCGGCAATCAGCCCCAGCATTTT. Its translation: CASSVEGGNQPQHF.

The J gene is TRBJ2-1, the V gene TRBV30, with TRBD2 matching 9 bases. Germline assignment: CDR1 GTSNPN and CDR2 SVGIG (reference sequence). Germline trimming cut 4 bases from V and 14 bases from J; bases unmatched to any gene: 9. This CDR3 is 12 amino acids long. As DNA, the CDR3 is TGTGCCTGGACTTGGGGCGGGAGGGCCAAGTTCTTC. Translated: CAWTWGGRAKFF.

This chain connects TRBV4-2 to TRBJ1-1, with D unresolved. Trimming left V 5 bases short and J 5 bases short, with 12 bases between. The CDR3 contains 13 residues. Germline V CDR1 and CDR2: LGHNA, YNFKEQ. This CDR3 reads CASSVKLGTEAFF. As DNA, the CDR3 is TGTGCCAGCAGCGTTAAATTGGGTACTGAAGCTTTCTTT.

The CDR3 protein is CASSQVGGGGQADTQYF. The DNA for the CDR3 is TGTGCCAGCAGCCAAGTCGGCGGGGGGGGCCAAGCAGATACGCAGTATTTT. V usage is TRBV3-1 (or the pseudogene TRBV3-2) and J usage is TRBJ2-3; TRBD2 aligns across 9 bases. The CDR3 totals 17 residues. From germline, CDR1 is LGHDT and CDR2 YNNKEL (reference sequence). With 1 base clipped from V and 4 bases from J, the junction kept 9 bases outside the gene matches.

This clone appeared a few times. This rearrangement joins TRBV20-1 to TRBJ2-7; 9 bases agree with TRBD2. The CDR3 totals 17 residues. V trimming: 3 bases; J trimming: 3 bases; junction bases outside the gene matches: 15. CDR1 and CDR2 (germline): DFQATT, SNEGSKA (reference sequence). The DNA for the CDR3 is TGCAGTGCTAGTCCCAGCGGGGGGACCACTTTACACTACGAGCAGTACTTC. As protein: CSASPSGGTTLHYEQYF.

The chain couples TRBV6-5 to TRBJ2-3; D uncertain. The germline CDR1 and CDR2 sequences are MNHEY and SVGAGI. The ends were cut back, 5 bases at V and 5 bases at J, with 11 bases in the middle. The CDR3 spans 13 residues. CDR3 region: CASSTWAGDTQYF. The CDR3 coding sequence is TGTGCCAGCAGTACCTGGGCCGGAGATACGCAGTATTTT.

In DNA form, the CDR3 reads TGTGCCAGCAGCCAGAGCGGGAGCGGCACCGGGGAGCTGTTTTTT. This encodes CASSQSGSGTGELFF. The V gene is TRBV7-3, the J gene TRBJ2-2, with 8 positions matching TRBD2. This CDR3 spans 15 amino acids. In germline, CDR1 is SGHTA, CDR2 FQGTGA. V lost 5 bases, J lost 4 bases, and 6 bases stayed unmatched.

The chain uses TRBV12-3 or TRBV12-4 and TRBJ1-2; possibly TRBD1 for D (6 bases). The CDR3 is 13 amino acids. Trimming cost V 5 bases and J 6 bases, with 13 bases left between them. The CDR3 loop reads CASSTRGANGYTF. In DNA, the CDR3 is TGTGCCAGCAGTACCCGGGGGGCGAATGGCTACACCTTC.

The V call is TRBV19, the J call TRBJ2-1; D is possibly TRBD1 or TRBD2 (5 bases each). Trimming removed 10 bases from V and 0 bases from J, with 13 bases in between. This CDR3 has 14 amino acids. The germline gives CDR1 LNHDA, CDR2 SQIVND (reference sequence). The CDR3 region has the DNA TGTGCCACGTCCGGGGCGGTCTCCTACAATGAGCAGTTCTTC. It is translated as CATSGAVSYNEQFF.

This clone has just a few counts. V usage is TRBV4-3 and J usage is TRBJ2-7; TRBD2 aligns across 10 bases. This CDR3 is 16 amino acids long. Unmatched junction bases numbered 4, after V lost 0 bases and J lost 2 bases. The germline V gene has CDR1 LGHNA and CDR2 YSLEER. The CDR3 DNA follows: TGCGCCAGCAGCCAAGATTCTAGCGGGAGTACCTACGAGCAGTACTTC. It specifies CASSQDSSGSTYEQYF.

The rearrangement links TRBV20-1 to TRBJ2-1, with 10 bases matching TRBD2. The CDR3 extends over 11 amino acids. V gave up 6 bases and J gave up 15 bases; unmatched junction bases: 8. From germline, CDR1 is DFQATT and CDR2 SNEGSKA (reference sequence). The CDR3 nucleotides are TGCAGTGCGAGCCGTAGCGGGAGGACGTTCTTC. Residues: CSASRSGRTFF.

The genes are TRBV29-1 and TRBJ1-5; D is uncertain. The CDR3 has 13 amino acids. V lost 4 bases and J lost 3, with 10 bases in between. Germline CDR1 is SQVTM and CDR2 is ANQGSEA. CDR3 coding DNA: TGCAGCGTTGTGTTCCAGCCCAATCAGCCCCAGCATTTT. Its protein is CSVVFQPNQPQHF.

The chain links TRBV25-1 to TRBJ2-3, with 8 nucleotides matching TRBD1. Per the germline V gene, CDR1 is MGHDK and CDR2 is SYGVNS. CDR3 length: 15 residues. Trimming removed 6 bases from V and 4 bases from J; junction bases left unmatched: 9. The CDR3 nucleotides read TGTGCCAGCAGCTTGACAGGGGTGGTTCCAGATACGCAGTATTTT. The encoded protein is CASSLTGVVPDTQYF.

The genes are TRBV5-4 and TRBJ2-2; 10 positions match TRBD2. Germline V gives CDR1 SGHNT, CDR2 YYREEE (reference sequence). This CDR3 comprises 16 residues. The trim removed 1 base at V and 5 bases at J, leaving 5 bases unmatched. The CDR3 is CASSLSLAGVTGELFF. CDR3 bases: TGTGCCAGCAGCTTGTCGCTAGCGGGAGTAACCGGGGAGCTGTTTTTT.

This chain connects TRBV5-1 to TRBJ2-1; 7 bases map to TRBD2. Germline lookup yields CDR1 SGHRS and CDR2 YFSETQ. V lost 1 base to trimming and J lost 5 bases; unmatched junction nucleotides: 6. The CDR3 runs to 15 residues. DNA for the CDR3: TGCGCCAGCAGCTTGTTCGCTAGCGGACACAATGAGCAGTTCTTC. Its protein is CASSLFASGHNEQFF.

The CDR3 protein is CASSRQQGAWAEAFF. CDR3 sequence (DNA): TGTGCCAGCAGCCGCCAACAGGGGGCTTGGGCTGAAGCTTTCTTT. The V call is TRBV4-2, the J call TRBJ1-1; 9 nucleotides match TRBD1. The CDR3 has 15 amino acids. The V gene's germline CDR1 is LGHNA and CDR2 YNFKEQ. After removal of 4 bases from V and 6 bases from J, the junction contained 9 bases not matched to a gene.

This clone appeared a single time. The chain is built from TRBV2 and TRBJ2-3; maybe TRBD2 (6 bases). This CDR3 comprises 16 residues. Germline assignment: CDR1 SNHLY and CDR2 FYNNEI. Trimming took 4 bases from V and 4 from J, leaving 18 bases between them. The CDR3 is CASSGSGDPFADTQYF. The CDR3 DNA reads as TGTGCCAGCAGTGGGTCGGGGGATCCCTTCGCAGATACGCAGTATTTT.

This chain uses TRBV5-1 with TRBJ1-2; D uncertain. CDR1 SGHRS and CDR2 YFSETQ come from the germline V gene. Trimming took 3 bases from V and 0 from J, leaving 9 bases between them. CDR3 size: 14 residues. In DNA, the CDR3 is TGCGCCAGCAGCTATGAGACACCTAACTATGGCTACACCTTC. Encoded protein: CASSYETPNYGYTF.

Only a few counts were recorded for this clone. This chain uses TRBV12-3 or TRBV12-4 with TRBJ1-1; no definite D call. Trimming shortened V by 7 bases and J by 1 base, and 10 bases separated the two germline ends. This CDR3 contains 13 residues. The CDR3 here is CASKSQWNTEAFF. The DNA of the CDR3 is TGTGCCAGCAAATCCCAATGGAACACTGAAGCTTTCTTT.

The J gene is TRBJ2-7, the V gene TRBV21-1; the table's D gene call, TRBD2, was not cross checked with the DNA. TRBV21-1 is a listed pseudogene. The CDR3 runs to 14 residues. The CDR3: CASSSRSFLYEQYF. CDR3 DNA sequence: TGTGCCAGCAGCTCAAGAAGCTTTCTTTACGAGCAGTACTTC.